Shown below are 11 T cell receptor beta chains from a single sample sequenced in a study of blood T cell repertoires in COVID-19. Libraries were prepared by immunoSEQ multiplex PCR; TCRdb keeps only in-frame clonotypes and omits some of them. The data hold about 44,000 clones, with more than 90% observed a single time. The source material was peripheral blood. Receptor source: a man aged 50 to 60 with COVID-19, enrolled during active disease.

The V call is TRBV19, the J call TRBJ1-1; 9 nucleotides line up with TRBD1. The CDR3 extends over 15 amino acids. Per the germline V gene, CDR1 is LNHDA and CDR2 is SQIVND (reference sequence). Trimming cost V 5 bases and J 5 bases; bases outside gene matches: 9. In nucleotides, the CDR3 is TGTGCCAGTAGTCGGGGACAGGGTTTTGGGACTGAAGCTTTCTTT. This translates into CASSRGQGFGTEAFF.

This rearrangement joins TRBV5-1 to TRBJ2-5, with a weak D call TRBD1 (5 bases). CDR1 is SGHRS and CDR2 is YFSETQ in the germline V gene. CDR3 length: 14 amino acids. Deletions cut 0 bases from V and 1 base from J, with 7 bases between. The CDR3 sequence is CASSLATGQETQYF. CDR3 sequence (DNA): TGCGCCAGCAGCTTGGCCACAGGCCAAGAGACCCAGTACTTC.

The chain employs TRBV11-2 and TRBJ2-1; 8 bases line up with TRBD2. Germline V gives CDR1 SGHAT, CDR2 FQNNGV. The CDR3 sequence is 14 residues long. Trimming took 5 bases from V and 4 from J; bases not matched to a gene: 4. CDR3 amino acids: CASSTVAGYNEQFF. Written as DNA, the CDR3 is TGTGCCAGCAGCACAGTAGCGGGATACAATGAGCAGTTCTTC.

The CDR3 reads CASSEERGTDTQYF. Written as DNA, the CDR3 is TGTGCCAGCAGTGAAGAGCGGGGCACAGATACGCAGTATTTT. The genes are TRBV27 and TRBJ2-3, with a weak D call TRBD2 (6 bases). Germline-derived CDR1 and CDR2 are MNHEY and SMNVEV (reference sequence). CDR3 length: 14 residues. V shed 5 bases and J shed 1 base, with 10 bases lying between them.

The chain has TRBV5-1 and TRBJ2-1; TRBD2 agrees at 7 bases. The germline CDR1 and CDR2 sequences are SGHRS and YFSETQ. The CDR3 runs 16 residues. V dropped 0 bases and J dropped 0; count of bases not matched to a gene: 3. The CDR3 loop reads CASSLDGGSSYNEQFF. CDR3 DNA: TGCGCCAGCAGCTTGGATGGCGGGAGCTCCTACAATGAGCAGTTCTTC.

This sequence joins TRBV2 and TRBJ2-1; the match to TRBD1 covers 9 bases. CDR1 and CDR2 from the germline V gene are SNHLY and FYNNEI. This CDR3 has 13 amino acids. J was trimmed by 5 bases and V by 10 bases; bases with no gene match: 6. The CDR3 sequence is CATHRGRDNEQFF. The CDR3 nucleotides read TGTGCCACCCACAGGGGGCGGGACAATGAGCAGTTCTTC. Full variable domain (remainder filled in from reference TRBV2 and TRBJ2-1): EPEVTQTPSHQVTQMGQEVILRCVPISNHLYFYWYRQILGQKVEFLVSFYNNEISEKSEIFDDQFSVERPDGSNFTLKIRSTKLEDSAMYFCATHRGRDNEQFFGPGTRLTVL.

The chain has TRBV28 and TRBJ2-1; D unclear. Trimming stripped 6 bases from V and 4 bases from J, with 7 bases between. From germline, CDR1 is MDHEN and CDR2 SYDVKM. CDR3 size: 12 residues. CDR3: CASSPLYNEQFF. CDR3 DNA: TGTGCCAGCAGCCCACTGTACAATGAGCAGTTCTTC.

This clone occurred a few times. This sequence joins TRBV7-2 and TRBJ2-5; D is uncertain. CDR1 is SGHTA, CDR2 FQGNSA, per germline. This CDR3 has 14 amino acids. The V and J ends lost 1 base and 5 bases respectively, with 11 bases between them. The CDR3 nucleotides read TGTGCCAGCAGCTTAGATAGCCTGAGGGAGACCCAGTACTTC. Its protein product is CASSLDSLRETQYF.

In this sample, this clone turned up a few times. The chain couples TRBV19 to TRBJ1-1, with D perhaps matching TRBD1 (6 bases). The V and J ends lost 5 bases and 5 bases respectively, with 18 bases between them. CDR3 size: 15 residues. Per germline, CDR1 LNHDA and CDR2 SQIVND (reference sequence). CDR3 sequence reads: CASSLAGGRGTEAFF. The CDR3 bases are TGTGCCAGTAGTTTAGCGGGAGGAAGGGGGACTGAAGCTTTCTTT.

This chain uses TRBV30 with TRBJ1-1, with 8 positions matching TRBD1. The V gene's germline CDR1 is GTSNPN and CDR2 SVGIG (reference sequence). The CDR3 length is 16 residues. V shed 3 bases, J shed 1 base, and the junction held 10 bases outside the gene matches. The CDR3 sequence: CAWSPGGAFRNTEAFF. The CDR3 nucleotides read TGTGCCTGGAGCCCAGGGGGCGCATTTCGGAACACTGAAGCTTTCTTT.

The rearrangement joins TRBV27 to TRBJ1-4; D is perhaps TRBD1 (5 bases). Per the germline V gene, CDR1 is MNHEY and CDR2 is SMNVEV (reference sequence). This CDR3 is 13 amino acids long. V gave up 6 bases and J gave up 7 bases, with 12 bases separating them. Here the CDR3 reads CASRVGGGEKLFF. The CDR3 coding sequence is TGTGCCAGCAGGGTCGGGGGGGGTGAAAAACTGTTTTTT.